These 27 T cell receptor beta chains were sequenced from one sample in a study of blood T cell repertoires in COVID-19 (dated by TCRdb to the early 2020s). To prepare the library, the immunoSEQ multiplex PCR assay was applied. TCRdb took this table from immuneACCESS and kept in-frame rearrangements with V and J called. Such tables lack part of the clones; where checked against another copy, unresolved V genes explain under half of the gap, and the rest is unexplained. A total of approximately 200,000 clones appear in this sample, around 84% of them only once. Of the sample, 6.5% to 9% is held by the ten largest clones. Sequenced sample: PBMCs or T cells enriched from blood (not recorded which). These receptors originate from a woman aged 35 to 49 with acute COVID-19.

This clone has just a few counts. V gene TRBV5-8 combines with J gene TRBJ2-7; TRBD2 agrees at 13 bases. CDR3 length: 14 amino acids. The junction had 3 bases not matched to a gene; V was cut back by 4 bases and J by 5 bases. CDR1 and CDR2 (germline): SGHTS, YDEGEE. DNA for the CDR3: TGTGCCAGCAGCCGCGGACTAGCGGGGGACGAGCAGTACTTC. Residues: CASSRGLAGDEQYF.

This clone was seen more than once but under ten times. The rearrangement joins TRBV5-1 to TRBJ1-3, with 8 bases that match TRBD1. Germline CDR1 is SGHRS and CDR2 is YFSETQ. Trimming removed 4 bases from V and 3 bases from J; junction bases left unmatched: 6. This CDR3 has 15 amino acids. CDR3 loop: CASSAAGGSGNTIYF. The DNA for the CDR3 is TGCGCCAGCAGCGCTGCAGGGGGCAGTGGAAACACCATATATTTT.

V is TRBV4-1 and J is TRBJ2-1, with D possibly matching TRBD2 (6 bases). CDR1 and CDR2 from the germline V gene are MGHRA and YSYEKL. V lost 3 bases and J lost 8, with 17 bases in between. This CDR3 contains 15 residues. In nucleotides, the CDR3 is TGCGCCAGCAGCCATAGTCGGCCCCCGGGAGATGAGCAGTTCTTC. Its translation: CASSHSRPPGDEQFF.

This chain connects TRBV28 to TRBJ2-3, with 10 bases fitting TRBD2. V lost 6 bases to trimming and J lost 7 bases; unmatched junction nucleotides: 7. This CDR3 region has 14 residues. Germline assignment: CDR1 MDHEN and CDR2 SYDVKM. The CDR3 protein is CASRTGLAKHTQYF. The CDR3 DNA follows: TGTGCCAGCAGGACGGGACTAGCGAAACATACGCAGTATTTT. The whole variable domain, remainder taken from reference TRBV28 and TRBJ2-3, is DVKVTQSSRYLVKRTGEKVFLECVQDMDHENMFWYRQDPGLGLRLIYFSYDVKMKEKGDIPEGYSVSREKKERFSLILESASTNQTSMYLCASRTGLAKHTQYFGPGTRLTVL.

The chain is built from TRBV9 and TRBJ1-1; no clear D. V shed 4 bases and J shed 1 base, with 11 bases lying between them. Germline lookup yields CDR1 SGDLS and CDR2 YYNGEE. CDR3 length: 14 amino acids. In nucleotides, the CDR3 is TGTGCCAGCAGCCCTCGTTCAGGGAACACTGAAGCTTTCTTT. It yields the protein CASSPRSGNTEAFF.

This clone was seen repeatedly, ten times or more. This rearrangement joins TRBV5-1 to TRBJ1-5; D gene ambiguous. The CDR3 loop spans 15 amino acids. Trimming took 0 bases from V and 0 from J, leaving 7 bases between them. Germline-derived CDR1 and CDR2 are SGHRS and YFSETQ. CDR3 in DNA: TGCGCCAGCAGCTTGGACAGCAGTAGCAATCAGCCCCAGCATTTT. This gives the protein CASSLDSSSNQPQHF. Supplemented by reference TRBV5-1 and TRBJ1-5, the full variable domain reads KAGVTQTPRYLIKTRGQQVTLSCSPISGHRSVSWYQQTPGQGLQFLFEYFSETQRNKGNFPGRFSGRQFSNSRSEMNVSTLELGDSALYLCASSLDSSSNQPQHFGDGTRLSIL.

The genes are TRBV10-1 and TRBJ2-5; 13 nucleotides match TRBD2. V was clipped by 5 bases and J by 5 bases; unmatched bases: 5. Germline loops: CDR1 WNHNN, CDR2 SYGVQD (reference sequence). This CDR3 is 15 amino acids long. The CDR3 sequence is CASSRLAGGHETQYF. CDR3 bases: TGCGCCAGCAGTCGACTAGCGGGGGGCCACGAGACCCAGTACTTC.

V is TRBV11-3 and J is TRBJ2-7; D gene ambiguous. The CDR3 is made up of 13 amino acids. Trimming stripped 1 base from V and 4 bases from J, with 8 bases between. In germline, CDR1 is SGHNT, CDR2 YENEEA. The CDR3 region is CASSLGPFYEQYF. CDR3 in DNA: TGTGCCAGCAGCTTAGGGCCCTTTTACGAGCAGTACTTC. The full variable domain, completed using reference TRBV11-3 and TRBJ2-7, is EAGVVQSPRYKIIEKKQPVAFWCNPISGHNTLYWYLQNLGQGPELLIRYENEEAVDDSQLPKDRFSAERLKGVDSTLKIQPAELGDSAVYLCASSLGPFYEQYFGPGTRLTVT.

The chain recombines TRBV7-9 with TRBJ2-4; 9 nucleotides line up with TRBD1. This CDR3 region has 15 residues. The germline CDR1 and CDR2 sequences are SEHNR and FQNEAQ (reference sequence). The V segment lost 3 bases and the J segment 16 bases; nucleotides outside the gene matches: 16. This chain's CDR3 is CASSFLLSRTGAIYF. The CDR3 bases are TGTGCCAGCAGCTTCCTTCTTAGCCGGACAGGGGCGATATACTTC.

The V and J genes are TRBV18 and TRBJ1-5; D is undetermined. Germline CDR1 reads KGHSH; CDR2 reads LQKENI. V lost 5 bases, J lost 0 bases, and 20 bases lay in between. The CDR3 sequence is 18 residues long. For the CDR3, the DNA is TGTGCCAGCTCAGAGGCCCTAAGGATTAATGCTAGCAATCAGCCCCAGCATTTT. This gives the protein CASSEALRINASNQPQHF.

V usage is TRBV11-1 and J usage is TRBJ2-5, with 9 bases matching TRBD2. The CDR3 totals 14 residues. Germline V lookup: CDR1 SGHAT, CDR2 FQDESV (reference sequence). With 2 bases clipped from V and 4 bases from J, the junction kept 2 bases outside the gene matches. The CDR3 protein is CASSLTAGGETQYF. In DNA form, the CDR3 reads TGTGCCAGCAGCTTAACAGCGGGAGGAGAGACCCAGTACTTC.

The rearrangement joins TRBV25-1 to TRBJ1-1, with a possible D match to TRBD1 (6 bases). The CDR3 is 15 residues long. Germline assignment: CDR1 MGHDK and CDR2 SYGVNS. V lost 1 base to trimming and J lost 4 bases, with 13 bases between them. Here the CDR3 reads CASSEFRGGGTEAFF. The DNA for the CDR3 is TGTGCCAGCAGTGAATTCAGGGGAGGGGGCACTGAAGCTTTCTTT.

The V call is TRBV4-3, the J call TRBJ2-3; 8 bases fit TRBD2. After removal of 0 bases from V and 0 bases from J, the junction contained 14 bases not matched to a gene. Germline V lookup: CDR1 LGHNA, CDR2 YSLEER. The CDR3 is made up of 20 amino acids. The CDR3 DNA is TGCGCCAGCAGCCAAGAATCGGCGGGGGGCTGGGGCGGGAGCACAGATACGCAGTATTTT. It is translated as CASSQESAGGWGGSTDTQYF.

This chain connects TRBV7-3 to TRBJ2-3, with 10 bases matching TRBD1. Losses at the gene ends were 1 base for V and 7 bases for J; bases not matched to a gene: 14. CDR1 is SGHTA and CDR2 is FQGTGA in the germline V gene. The CDR3 consists of 18 residues. The CDR3 here is CASSLNGGFGTGENTQYF. The CDR3 nucleotides read TGTGCCAGCAGCTTAAACGGTGGTTTCGGGACAGGGGAAAATACGCAGTATTTT.

The chain links TRBV19 to TRBJ2-3; D remains unclear. The germline V gene encodes CDR1 LNHDA and CDR2 SQIVND (reference sequence). Trimming removed 4 bases at V and 0 bases at J, with 11 bases between. This CDR3 spans 15 amino acids. This CDR3 reads CASSKRLGSTDTQYF. CDR3 in DNA: TGTGCCAGTAGTAAAAGACTGGGTAGCACAGATACGCAGTATTTT. Together with reference TRBV19 and TRBJ2-3, the CDR3 gives the full variable domain: DGGITQSPKYLFRKEGQNVTLSCEQNLNHDAMYWYRQDPGQGLRLIYYSQIVNDFQKGDIAEGYSVSREKKESFPLTVTSAQKNPTAFYLCASSKRLGSTDTQYFGPGTRLTVL.

This clone was seen a handful of times. The V call is TRBV7-9, the J call TRBJ1-3, with D maybe TRBD1 (6 bases). V lost 4 bases and J 0 bases, leaving 16 bases between the germline ends. There are 17 residues in the CDR3. Germline values: CDR1 SEHNR, CDR2 FQNEAQ (reference sequence). This CDR3 reads CASSSQDRSPSGNTIYF. DNA for the CDR3: TGTGCCAGCAGCTCTCAGGACAGATCCCCCTCTGGAAACACCATATATTTT.

The chain uses TRBV3-1 (or the pseudogene TRBV3-2) and TRBJ2-3; D unresolved. The CDR3 is made up of 15 amino acids. The V end was cut by 6 bases, the J end by 4 bases, with 17 bases between. CDR1 LGHDT and CDR2 YNNKEL come from the germline V gene (reference sequence). The CDR3 reads CASSLNSVPADTQYF. In nucleotides, the CDR3 is TGTGCCAGCAGTCTTAATTCGGTTCCCGCAGATACGCAGTATTTT.

This chain connects TRBV2 to TRBJ2-7; TRBD2 agrees at 7 bases. V shed 0 bases and J 0 bases; nucleotides not matched to a gene: 5. The CDR3 runs to 16 residues. CDR1 and CDR2 from the germline V gene are SNHLY and FYNNEI. CDR3 loop: CASSEASGRPSYEQYF. The CDR3 coding sequence is TGTGCCAGCAGTGAAGCTAGCGGGCGTCCCTCCTACGAGCAGTACTTC.

This sequence joins TRBV12-3 or TRBV12-4 and TRBJ1-2; D gene unclear. This CDR3 spans 12 amino acids. V gave up 4 bases and J gave up 4 bases, with 7 bases separating them. The CDR3 here is CASSSEVYGYTF. DNA of the CDR3: TGTGCCAGCAGTTCCGAGGTCTATGGCTACACCTTC.

The rearrangement links TRBV11-2 to TRBJ2-2; D possibly corresponds to TRBD2 (6 bases). Trimming removed 5 bases at V and 6 bases at J, with 13 bases between. Germline V gives CDR1 SGHAT, CDR2 FQNNGV. The CDR3 is 14 amino acids. The CDR3 is CASSPGVFPGELFF. The CDR3 DNA reads TGTGCCAGCAGCCCGGGAGTATTCCCCGGGGAGCTGTTTTTT.

The V call is TRBV2, the J call TRBJ2-7, with 7 nucleotides matching TRBD1. Trimming cost V 7 bases and J 1 base; bases outside gene matches: 4. This CDR3 spans 13 amino acids. The germline CDR1 and CDR2 sequences are SNHLY and FYNNEI. The CDR3 sequence: CASTLTGSYEQYF. CDR3 DNA sequence: TGTGCCAGCACACTGACAGGGTCCTACGAGCAGTACTTC.

The J gene is TRBJ2-1, the V gene TRBV4-3; D may be TRBD1 (5 bases). V gave up 4 bases and J gave up 4 bases, with 11 bases separating them. The CDR3 is 14 amino acids. The V gene's germline CDR1 is LGHNA and CDR2 YSLEER. DNA for the CDR3: TGCGCCAGCAGCCGAGAAGGGGTATACAATGAGCAGTTCTTC. Its translation: CASSREGVYNEQFF.

The chain recombines TRBV19 with TRBJ1-4, with D unresolved. Germline CDR1 and CDR2: LNHDA and SQIVND (reference sequence). The CDR3 sequence is 14 residues long. Deletions cut 8 bases from V and 8 bases from J, with 18 bases between. The CDR3 loop reads CASAQTGSSEKLFF. The CDR3 nucleotides are TGTGCCAGTGCACAGACGGGGAGCTCGGAAAAACTGTTTTTT. The full variable domain, its missing parts supplied by reference TRBV19 and TRBJ1-4, is DGGITQSPKYLFRKEGQNVTLSCEQNLNHDAMYWYRQDPGQGLRLIYYSQIVNDFQKGDIAEGYSVSREKKESFPLTVTSAQKNPTAFYLCASAQTGSSEKLFFGSGTQLSVL.

This clone appeared a single time. The chain recombines TRBV29-1 with TRBJ1-5, with D possibly being TRBD1 (5 bases). Germline V gives CDR1 SQVTM, CDR2 ANQGSEA. V lost 4 bases and J 4 bases, leaving 14 bases between the germline ends. CDR3 length: 14 residues. The CDR3, as DNA: TGCAGCGTTGGGGCAGGGCACCCTAATCAGCCCCAGCATTTT. Its translation is CSVGAGHPNQPQHF.

The genes are TRBV12-3 or TRBV12-4 and TRBJ1-6; the D gene is possibly TRBD1 (5 bases). The CDR3 totals 13 residues. The V gene lost 5 bases and the J gene lost 8 bases, with 10 bases spanning the gap. The CDR3 reads CASSPTEYSPLHF. CDR3 bases: TGTGCCAGCAGTCCGACAGAGTATTCACCCCTCCACTTT.

The rearrangement links TRBV27 to TRBJ2-1; TRBD1 matches 9 bases. Germline CDR1 reads MNHEY; CDR2 reads SMNVEV (reference sequence). The junction had 14 bases not matched to a gene; V was cut back by 6 bases and J by 8 bases. CDR3 size: 16 residues. The CDR3 nucleotides read TGTGCCAGCAGGCCCCCCCCCGGGACAGGGCTCTATGAGCAGTTCTTC. This gives the protein CASRPPPGTGLYEQFF.

In DNA, the CDR3 is TGTGCCAGCAGCGTAGAACAGGGCCCCTACGAGCAGTACTTC. Residues: CASSVEQGPYEQYF. The V and J genes are TRBV9 and TRBJ2-7; tentative D call: TRBD1 (6 bases). Germline V lookup: CDR1 SGDLS, CDR2 YYNGEE. Trimming left V 0 bases short and J 2 bases short, with 9 bases between. The CDR3 runs 14 residues.